Listed below are T cell receptor beta chains from one sample, sequenced in a study of Graves' ophthalmopathy and Graves' hyperthyroidism. Using its own MiXCR run on the multiplex PCR reads, TCRdb lists one record per CDR3 protein. The repertoire has almost 750,000 distinct CDR3 sequences, 40% of them found once; the top ten carry 35% to 55%. The sample taken for sequencing was peripheral blood. The receptors stem from an adult man with Graves' ophthalmopathy. Each CDR3 is given with its conserved first and last residue. D genes are given only for firm matches. Clone size is stated in some rows and not others, as once, few, many or a class when expanded.

v_call	clone_size	d_call	j_call	cdr3_length	cdr3_aa	cdr3_nt
TRBV5-8	few	TRBD1	TRBJ2-7	17	CASSRIDRGESSYEQYF	TGTGCCAGCAGCCGAATCGACAGGGGCGAAAGCTCCTACGAGCAGTACTTC
TRBV9	.	.	TRBJ2-3	18	CASSATHRRGTSTDTQYF	TGTGCCAGCAGTGCAACCCATCGGAGGGGCACTAGCACAGATACGCAGTATTTT
TRBV9	few	TRBD2	TRBJ2-2	15	CASSPGLAVAGELFF	TGTGCCAGCAGCCCGGGACTAGCGGTCGCCGGGGAGCTGTTTTTT
TRBV19	once	TRBD1	TRBJ1-5	16	CASKHRTGQQREPQHF	TGTGCCAGTAAGCACAGGACGGGACAGCAAAGGGAGCCCCAGCATTTT
TRBV12-3/TRBV12-4	.	.	TRBJ2-2	17	CASSPGTGRSNTGELFF	TGTGCCAGCAGTCCCGGGACTGGCAGATCGAACACCGGGGAGCTGTTTTTT
TRBV24-1	many	.	TRBJ2-7	13	CATSDRRGYEQYF	TGTGCCACCAGTGACAGGCGCGGCTACGAGCAGTACTTC
TRBV29-1	many	.	TRBJ1-1	12	CSAGKGAAEAFF	TGCAGCGCAGGGAAAGGGGCTGCTGAAGCTTTCTTT
TRBV24-1	many	.	TRBJ2-2	16	CATSRQDPSNTGELFF	TGTGCCACCAGCCGACAGGACCCCTCGAACACCGGGGAGCTGTTTTTT
TRBV20-1	many	TRBD1	TRBJ2-7	13	CSARLTGAYEQYF	TGCAGTGCTAGACTGACAGGGGCCTACGAGCAGTACTTC
TRBV9	many	.	TRBJ1-6	15	CASSVVEGKNSPLHF	TGTGCCAGCAGCGTAGTGGAAGGGAAAAATTCACCCCTCCACTTT
TRBV2	many	.	TRBJ2-6	14	CASNWVSGANVLTF	TGTGCCAGCAATTGGGTCTCTGGGGCCAACGTCCTGACTTTC
TRBV7-9	few	.	TRBJ1-2	14	CASSLESGDYGYTF	TGTGCCAGCAGCTTAGAATCGGGAGACTATGGCTACACCTTC
TRBV24-1	.	.	TRBJ1-1	15	CATSDPGTMNTEAFF	TGTGCCACCAGTGACCCCGGGACTATGAACACTGAAGCTTTCTTT
TRBV10-3	many	TRBD1	TRBJ1-1	16	CAISSDRRTMNTEAFF	TGTGCCATCAGTTCGGACAGGAGGACCATGAACACTGAAGCTTTCTTT
TRBV7-2	.	.	TRBJ1-1	14	CASSLWGGPTEASF	TGTGCCAGCAGCTTATGGGGGGGGCCCACTGAAGCTTCCTTT
TRBV10-3	once	.	TRBJ1-4	13	CAASAGKNEKLFF	TGTGCCGCCAGCGCGGGGAAGAATGAAAAACTGTTTTTT
TRBV10-3	many	.	TRBJ1-2	15	CAISESAPGDYGYTF	TGTGCCATCAGTGAGTCGGCTCCTGGGGACTATGGCTACACCTTC
TRBV20-1	few	.	TRBJ2-7	11	CSALLRGEQYF	TGCAGTGCTCTCCTCCGGGGGGAGCAGTACTTC
TRBV12-3/TRBV12-4	.	.	TRBJ1-1	15	CASSSPGSGGTEAFF	TGTGCCAGCAGTTCCCCGGGATCGGGGGGCACTGAAGCTTTCTTT
TRBV15	many	TRBD1	TRBJ1-4	14	CATSRDDRGQKLFF	TGTGCCACCAGCAGAGATGACAGGGGGCAAAAACTGTTTTTT
TRBV11-1	.	TRBD1	TRBJ2-5	18	CASSFILQGGRLGETQYF	TGTGCCAGCAGCTTCATCCTACAGGGGGGAAGGTTAGGAGAGACCCAGTACTTC
TRBV15	many	.	TRBJ2-2	12	CATSRGTGELFF	TGTGCCACCAGCAGAGGGACCGGGGAGCTGTTTTTT
TRBV5-5	many	.	TRBJ1-6	16	CASSRQYANYNSPLHF	TGTGCCAGCAGCCGACAGTACGCGAATTATAATTCACCCCTCCACTTT
TRBV4-3	few	TRBD1	TRBJ1-4	15	CASSQDGTGDEKLFF	TGCGCCAGCAGCCAAGATGGGACAGGGGATGAAAAACTGTTTTTT
TRBV7-2	many	.	TRBJ2-7	15	CASSLEGLALYEQYF	TGTGCCAGCAGCTTAGAAGGGCTAGCTTTATACGAGCAGTACTTC
TRBV7-9	.	.	TRBJ1-2	13	CASSLGARYGYTF	TGTGCCAGCAGCTTAGGGGCCCGCTATGGCTACACCTTC
TRBV2	many	.	TRBJ1-1	13	CASKGRLGTEAFF	TGTGCCTCAAAAGGCAGGCTTGGGACTGAAGCTTTCTTT
TRBV10-1	.	.	TRBJ1-6	13	CASQAKDNSPLHF	TGCGCCAGCCAAGCGAAGGATAATTCACCCCTCCACTTT
TRBV10-3	many	.	TRBJ1-4	15	CAISHDPDVGEKLFF	TGTGCCATCAGTCACGACCCGGACGTCGGTGAAAAACTGTTTTTT
TRBV7-9	few	TRBD1	TRBJ2-2	16	CASSTTTGVATGELFF	TGTGCCAGCAGCACCACGACAGGGGTTGCCACCGGGGAGCTGTTTTTT
TRBV20-1	.	TRBD1	TRBJ2-5	15	CSANRGQGARETQYF	TGCAGTGCCAACCGGGGACAGGGGGCGAGGGAGACCCAGTACTTC
TRBV2	.	.	TRBJ1-5	15	CASCELSYSNQPQHF	TGTGCCAGCTGTGAACTGTCCTATAGCAATCAGCCCCAGCATTTT
TRBV11-2	few	.	TRBJ1-2	14	CASSANLITYGYTF	TGTGCCAGCAGCGCCAATCTGATTACCTATGGCTACACCTTC
TRBV7-3	.	.	TRBJ2-7	18	CASSSEGRKAWGTYEQYF	TGTGCCAGCAGCTCCGAGGGTAGGAAAGCGTGGGGTACCTACGAGCAGTACTTC
TRBV19	few	.	TRBJ1-1	16	CASSHPTKVASFEAFF	TGTGCCAGTAGCCATCCGACCAAGGTGGCGTCTTTTGAAGCTTTCTTT
TRBV19	once	TRBD1	TRBJ1-2	15	CACSIQGQRVYGYTF	TGTGCCTGTAGTATACAGGGACAGCGAGTTTATGGCTACACCTTC
TRBV7-9	few	.	TRBJ1-5	16	CASSLSSSGNNQPQHF	TGTGCCAGCAGCTTAAGTTCATCAGGGAACAATCAGCCCCAGCATTTT
TRBV10-1	.	.	TRBJ2-3	13	CASSDGGSLGQYF	TGCGCCAGCAGTGATGGCGGATCATTGGGGCAGTATTTT
TRBV5-1	many	TRBD1	TRBJ2-6	17	CASSFRQGVAGANVLTF	TGCGCCAGCAGCTTCCGACAGGGTGTTGCTGGGGCCAACGTCCTGACTTTC
TRBV7-8	.	.	TRBJ2-5	14	CASSQGTRQETQYF	TGTGCCAGCAGCCAGGGAACGCGCCAAGAGACCCAGTACTTC
TRBV7-2	.	.	TRBJ1-6	12	CASSSPNSPLHF	TGTGCCAGCAGCTCCCCTAATTCACCCCTCCACTTT
TRBV4-1	.	.	TRBJ1-1	13	CASSQDLGRLAFF	TGCGCCAGCAGCCAAGATCTCGGAAGATTGGCTTTCTTT
TRBV24-1	.	.	TRBJ1-5	17	CASSGESGGVSNQPQHF	TGTGCCAGCAGTGGCGAGTCGGGGGGCGTCAGCAATCAGCCCCAGCATTTT
TRBV5-1	once	.	TRBJ1-4	14	CASSLKIAYEKLFF	TGCGCCAGCAGCTTAAAGATTGCCTATGAAAAACTGTTTTTT
TRBV5-6	.	.	TRBJ2-7	15	CASSFGGRRGYEQYF	TGTGCCAGCAGCTTCGGGGGGCGTCGGGGGTACGAGCAGTACTTC
TRBV9	many	TRBD2	TRBJ2-2	16	CASSVGVTSEAGELFF	TGTGCCAGCAGCGTAGGAGTGACTAGCGAGGCCGGGGAGCTGTTTTTT
TRBV24-1	few	.	TRBJ2-2	15	CASSRPDINTGELFF	TGTGCCAGCAGTAGACCGGACATCAACACCGGGGAGCTGTTTTTT
TRBV13	once	TRBD1	TRBJ2-7	15	CASPGSGTGVLEQYF	TGTGCCAGCCCCGGATCGGGGACAGGGGTTCTTGAGCAGTACTTC